Included here is one T cell receptor beta chain sequence, with context. The data originate from a study of blood T cells in healthy people across ages. A J-beta primer mix and a sample-barcoded 5' primer were used in a second PCR of roughly 6 to 11 cycles. MiXCR was run by TCRdb on the 5' RACE reads, yielding one entry per CDR3 protein. Of roughly 730,000 distinct CDR3 sequences in the sample, around three fifths were seen once. Per the germline V gene, CDR1 is LGHNA and CDR2 is YSLEER. The CDR3 is made up of 15 amino acids. J lost 5 bases, V lost 0 bases, and 5 bases had no gene match. The chain combines TRBV4-3 with TRBJ2-7; 9 bases are a match to TRBD1. Sequencing was done on a sample of blood. This TCR was recovered from a man in his forties or fifties in good health. The CDR3 protein is CASSQDTGGLDEQYF. CDR3 DNA sequence: TGCGCCAGCAGCCAAGATACAGGGGGCTTAGACGAGCAGTACTTC.